The 10 T cell receptor beta chains listed next were all sequenced from one sample in a study of OX40 agonist ivuxolimab in advanced cancers. The table came from immunoSEQ multiplex PCR; TCRdb's copy has only in-frame clones and leaves some out. Of about 63,000 clones in the sample, roughly nine tenths were seen once. The source was CD4+ or CD8+ T cells sorted from blood, collected in a trial of the OX40 agonist ivuxolimab. The receptor source for this set is an adult with an advanced solid tumor such as melanoma, head and neck, liver or kidney cancer.

The CDR3 DNA follows: TGTGCCAGCTCACCTTGGTGGGATAGCTCTGGAAACACCATATATTTT. Protein: CASSPWWDSSGNTIYF. This chain uses TRBV18 with TRBJ1-3; D uncertain. V lost 3 bases to trimming and J lost 0 bases, with 12 bases between them. The CDR3 sequence is 16 residues long. Germline V lookup: CDR1 KGHSH, CDR2 LQKENI.

The sample holds one count of this clone. The chain carries TRBV5-1 and TRBJ2-3; D may match TRBD1 or TRBD2 (5 bases each). CDR1 and CDR2 (germline): SGHRS, YFSETQ. The CDR3 is 17 amino acids. Trimming left V 2 bases short and J 4 bases short, with 20 bases between. The CDR3: CASSFYNRGVVSDTQYF. CDR3 nucleotides: TGCGCCAGCAGCTTCTACAACAGAGGGGTGGTATCAGATACGCAGTATTTT. Looking up the rest from reference TRBV5-1 and TRBJ2-3 gives the full variable domain: KAGVTQTPRYLIKTRGQQVTLSCSPISGHRSVSWYQQTPGQGLQFLFEYFSETQRNKGNFPGRFSGRQFSNSRSEMNVSTLELGDSALYLCASSFYNRGVVSDTQYFGPGTRLTVL.

This clone was counted a few times. This chain connects TRBV11-2 to TRBJ2-7; D not resolved. CDR3 length: 13 amino acids. V gave up 6 bases and J gave up 3 bases, with 12 bases separating them. Per the germline V gene, CDR1 is SGHAT and CDR2 is FQNNGV. In DNA, the CDR3 is TGTGCCAGCAGGAGCCTAAGGGACTACGAGCAGTACTTC. Translated, it gives CASRSLRDYEQYF.

Turning to this clone: Other DNA sequences in this specimen translate into the identical CDR3. This sequence joins TRBV28 and TRBJ1-1, with no clear D. V shed 3 bases and J shed 0 bases, with 5 bases lying between them. The CDR3 loop spans 13 amino acids. Germline V gives CDR1 MDHEN, CDR2 SYDVKM. CDR3 residues: CASSFPMNTEAFF. CDR3 sequence (DNA): TGTGCCAGCAGTTTTCCCATGAACACTGAAGCTTTCTTT. Full variable domain (rest looked up from reference TRBV28 and TRBJ1-1): DVKVTQSSRYLVKRTGEKVFLECVQDMDHENMFWYRQDPGLGLRLIYFSYDVKMKEKGDIPEGYSVSREKKERFSLILESASTNQTSMYLCASSFPMNTEAFFGQGTRLTVV.

The V call is TRBV5-1, the J call TRBJ2-7, with 7 bases lining up with TRBD1. V shed 0 bases, J shed 0 bases, and the junction held 6 bases outside the gene matches. Germline CDR1 reads SGHRS; CDR2 reads YFSETQ. The CDR3 length is 16 residues. The CDR3 DNA sequence: TGCGCCAGCAGCTTGGGGTCAGGGGGTGCCTCCTACGAGCAGTACTTC. Amino acid sequence: CASSLGSGGASYEQYF.

Only a few counts were recorded for this clone. The chain links TRBV27 to TRBJ2-5, with D perhaps being TRBD1 or TRBD2 (5 bases each). This CDR3 comprises 14 residues. Germline V gene lookup returns CDR1 MNHEY and CDR2 SMNVEV (reference sequence). V was shortened by 4 bases and J by 3 bases, with 12 bases between the two germline ends. Written as DNA, the CDR3 is TGTGCCAGCAGTTCCCTCGGGACCGAAGAGACCCAGTACTTC. Protein sequence: CASSSLGTEETQYF.

This rearrangement joins TRBV5-1 to TRBJ1-2, with D possibly TRBD1 on 6 matching bases. Germline V gene sequence: CDR1 SGHRS, CDR2 YFSETQ. The germline V and J ends were trimmed by 0 bases and 6 bases, with 15 bases remaining between them. The CDR3 consists of 15 residues. The CDR3 protein is CASSLGTLHRDGYTF. Written as DNA, the CDR3 is TGCGCCAGCAGCTTGGGGACCTTACACAGGGATGGCTACACCTTC.

The CDR3 bases are TGTGCCAGCAGTGCCCCGACAGGCCACCTCAATCAGCCCCAGCATTTT. Its protein is CASSAPTGHLNQPQHF. This chain uses TRBV6-1 with TRBJ1-5, with D perhaps TRBD1 (6 bases). The CDR3 loop spans 16 amino acids. Between the trimmed V and J ends, which lost 4 bases and 3 bases, there was a span of 16 bases. Germline lookup yields CDR1 MNHNS and CDR2 SASEGT.

The rearrangement joins TRBV9 to TRBJ2-7; D is tentatively TRBD1 or TRBD2 (5 bases each). The CDR3 is 14 residues long. V lost 5 bases, J lost 3 bases, and 15 bases lay in between. Germline V gives CDR1 SGDLS, CDR2 YYNGEE. The CDR3: CASRPKGDGYEQYF. Here the CDR3 DNA reads TGTGCCAGCAGACCCAAAGGGGACGGCTACGAGCAGTACTTC.

The chain links TRBV7-2 to TRBJ2-5; D is possibly TRBD1 or TRBD2 (6 bases each). Germline assignment: CDR1 SGHTA and CDR2 FQGNSA. This CDR3 comprises 15 residues. V was clipped by 2 bases and J by 5 bases, with 15 bases between them. Here the CDR3 reads CASSLRGTSFETQYF. The CDR3 coding sequence is TGTGCCAGCAGCTTAAGGGGGACTTCTTTCGAGACCCAGTACTTC.